This TCR beta chain originates from a study of blood T cells in healthy people across ages. The study, taken as a whole, reports: Estimates based on one million T cells were treated as lower bounds.

A second about 7 to 12 cycle PCR used barcoded and J-beta primers. TCRdb ran MiXCR on the 5' RACE reads and lists one entry per CDR3 protein. Seen here are about 1.6 million distinct CDR3 sequences, 30% to 35% observed once, and the top ten hold approximately 10%. With respect to this clonotype: The antigen is undetermined. The junction differs from germline at one of its ends, possibly a read error.

The sequence came from a woman aged 30 to 39 in good health. The sequenced sample was blood.

In nucleotides, the CDR3 is TGTGCCAGCAGCTCTGGGACGCCCGGGAAAGCTAACTATGACTACACCTTC. This sequence encodes CASSSGTPGKANYDYTF. The chain is built from TRBV13 and TRBJ1-2; D is perhaps TRBD1 (5 bases). The germline gives CDR1 PRHDT, CDR2 FYEKMQ (reference sequence). The CDR3 contains 17 residues.